The rows below give T cell receptor beta chains drawn from one sample of a study of glioma-infiltrating T cells after dendritic cell vaccination. Generated by immunoSEQ multiplex PCR, the TCRdb table keeps only in-frame clones and is missing some. The sample shows about 95,000 clones, roughly 84% of them seen only once. This specimen was blood, taken before dendritic cell vaccination. All receptors derive from a human donor with glioblastoma. Each CDR3 is given with its conserved first and last residue. A D gene is named only where the DNA matches it firmly. Size is omitted from some rows. Given values are once, few, many or a class for expanded clones.

V gene	clone size	J gene	D gene	CDR3 protein	CDR3 DNA
TRBV5-6	NA	TRBJ2-7	NA	CASSPGPTYEQYF	TGTGCCAGCAGCCCAGGTCCTACCTACGAGCAGTACTTC
TRBV5-1	NA	TRBJ2-7	NA	CASSDPAGAYEQYF	TGCGCCAGCAGCGATCCCGCCGGGGCCTACGAGCAGTACTTC
TRBV5-6	NA	TRBJ2-7	NA	CASSWTDPYEQYF	TGTGCCAGCAGCTGGACAGACCCCTACGAGCAGTACTTC
TRBV12-5	few	TRBJ1-5	TRBD1	CASGLVQGTGIGQPQHF	TGTGCTAGTGGTTTGGTACAAGGGACAGGGATCGGTCAGCCCCAGCATTTT
TRBV6-1	NA	TRBJ1-4	NA	CASREARGVEKLFF	TGTGCCAGCAGGGAGGCTCGGGGAGTAGAAAAACTGTTTTTT
TRBV7-3	NA	TRBJ2-3	TRBD2	CASSLLGGGADTQYF	TGTGCCAGCAGCCTCCTGGGTGGGGGGGCAGATACGCAGTATTTT
TRBV20-1	NA	TRBJ2-7	NA	CSARSHYEQYF	TGCAGTGCTAGGTCCCACTACGAGCAGTACTTC
TRBV19	NA	TRBJ2-2	NA	CASSTGLGTGELFF	TGTGCCAGTAGTACGGGTTTAGGCACCGGGGAGCTGTTTTTT
TRBV9	NA	TRBJ2-4	TRBD2	CASSETSGRAERNIQYF	TGTGCCAGCAGCGAGACTAGCGGGAGGGCCGAGAGAAACATTCAGTACTTC
TRBV2	NA	TRBJ1-1	NA	CASSETLPNTEAFF	TGTGCCAGCAGTGAAACATTGCCGAACACTGAAGCTTTCTTT
TRBV6-1	NA	TRBJ2-2	NA	CASSVGGVTGELFF	TGTGCCAGCAGTGTGGGCGGGGTCACCGGGGAGCTGTTTTTT
TRBV12-2	NA	TRBJ2-2	NA	CASRLALANTGELFF	TGTGCAAGTCGCTTAGCACTAGCGAACACCGGGGAGCTGTTTTTT
TRBV14	NA	TRBJ2-3	NA	CASSQADTQYF	TGTGCCAGCAGCCAAGCGGATACGCAGTATTTT
TRBV7-9	NA	TRBJ2-7	TRBD1	CASRPGGLYEQYF	TGTGCCAGCAGGCCAGGGGGTTTGTACGAGCAGTACTTC
TRBV6-5	once	TRBJ2-2	NA	CASSYFLPGELFF	TGTGCCAGCAGTTACTTCCTACCCGGGGAGCTGTTTTTT